This is a list of T cell receptor beta chains from one sample in a study of cytomegalovirus exposure and HLA in healthy donors. The protocol was immunoSEQ multiplex PCR, while the TCRdb copy is restricted to in-frame clones and leaves out a portion. This table has nearly 110,000 clones, 82% appearing once. Material: PBMCs. The receptors come from a man under 40 in good health and CMV-seropositive. Each CDR3 is given with its conserved first and last residue. The order of the fields is V gene, D gene, clone size, J gene, CDR3 protein, CDR3 DNA. D genes are given only for firm matches. Clone size is shown for a subset of rows, as once, few, many or a class of expanded clone.

TRBV7-2	.	.	TRBJ2-4	CASSQKNSQYF	TGTGCCAGCAGCCAGAAAAACAGTCAGTACTTC
TRBV19	TRBD1	.	TRBJ1-5	CASSAGTGPLPQHF	TGTGCCAGTAGCGCCGGGACAGGGCCTCTACCCCAGCATTTT
TRBV7-9	TRBD1	.	TRBJ1-2	CASSLGTVTLYGYTF	TGTGCCAGCAGCCTCGGGACAGTAACCCTATATGGCTACACCTTC
TRBV5-1	TRBD1	once	TRBJ1-3	CASSRTGGEAGNTIYF	TGCGCCAGCAGCCGGACAGGGGGTGAGGCTGGAAACACCATATATTTT
TRBV5-6	TRBD1	.	TRBJ2-7	CASSLPGQDTYEQYF	TGTGCCAGCAGCTTACCGGGACAGGATACCTACGAGCAGTACTTC
TRBV27	.	once	TRBJ2-7	CASSLWHGGSYEQYF	TGTGCCAGCAGTTTATGGCATGGAGGCTCCTACGAGCAGTACTTC
TRBV19	.	.	TRBJ1-1	CASSIAGPGTEAFF	TGTGCCAGTAGTATTGCAGGGCCGGGCACTGAAGCTTTCTTT
TRBV29-1	TRBD1	.	TRBJ1-2	CSVFGQANYGYTF	TGCAGCGTTTTCGGACAGGCTAACTATGGCTACACCTTC
TRBV6-5	TRBD1	.	TRBJ1-2	CASSQDRAAGYTF	TGTGCCAGCAGCCAGGACAGGGCTGCTGGCTACACCTTC
TRBV19	.	.	TRBJ2-1	CASSTLAASYNEQFF	TGTGCCAGTAGTACTCTAGCCGCATCCTACAATGAGCAGTTCTTC
TRBV11-2	.	.	TRBJ2-1	CASSLGQAHPNNEQFF	TGTGCCAGCAGCTTAGGACAGGCCCATCCGAACAATGAGCAGTTCTTC
TRBV21-1	.	.	TRBJ2-5	CASSKRLAGGPGQETQYF	TGTGCCAGCAGCAAACGACTAGCGGGGGGGCCCGGCCAAGAGACCCAGTACTTC
TRBV19	.	.	TRBJ1-5	CASWEGGSNQPQHF	TGTGCCAGTTGGGAGGGGGGCAGCAATCAGCCCCAGCATTTT
TRBV9	TRBD2	.	TRBJ2-3	CASSLTLGAGRDTQYF	TGTGCCAGCAGCTTAACCTTAGGAGCGGGGAGAGATACGCAGTATTTT
TRBV29-1	TRBD1	.	TRBJ1-2	CSVEDPVQGANGYTF	TGCAGCGTTGAAGATCCGGTGCAGGGGGCGAATGGCTACACCTTC
TRBV13	TRBD1	.	TRBJ2-3	CASSYPGQADRDTQYF	TGTGCCAGCAGCTATCCGGGACAGGCTGACAGAGATACGCAGTATTTT
TRBV27	.	.	TRBJ1-1	CASSLVRLDTEAFF	TGTGCCAGCAGCCTAGTTAGGCTGGACACTGAAGCTTTCTTT
TRBV29-1	.	.	TRBJ2-7	CSVVWTEASWGQYF	TGCAGCGTTGTTTGGACAGAGGCTTCCTGGGGGCAGTACTTC
TRBV1	.	.	TRBJ2-5	CTSSQVLGAGETQYF	TGCACCAGCAGCCAAGTGTTGGGGGCCGGGGAGACCCAGTACTTC
TRBV6-1	TRBD1	.	TRBJ1-2	CASSELGQASF	TGTGCCAGCAGTGAATTGGGACAGGCATCCTTC
TRBV10-2	TRBD2	.	TRBJ2-3	CASSELAGADTQYF	TGCGCCAGCAGTGAGTTAGCGGGGGCAGATACGCAGTATTTT
TRBV30	TRBD1	few	TRBJ2-6	CAWTTSSRQGVLAANGLTF	TGTGCCTGGACCACCTCCTCGAGACAGGGAGTATTGGCAGCCAACGGCCTGACTTTC
TRBV7-3	TRBD2	.	TRBJ2-2	CASSSQTSGGLITGELFF	TGTGCCAGCAGCTCTCAGACTAGCGGGGGGTTAATCACCGGGGAGCTGTTTTTT
TRBV25-1	.	.	TRBJ2-1	CASSLVSSYNEQFF	TGTGCCAGCAGTTTGGTGAGCTCCTACAATGAGCAGTTCTTC
TRBV9	.	few	TRBJ1-1	CASRGGEMTEAFF	TGTGCCAGCAGGGGGGGGGAAATGACTGAAGCTTTCTTT
TRBV18	.	.	TRBJ1-4	CASSPSLGEDEKLFF	TGTGCCAGCTCACCTTCTCTGGGAGAGGATGAAAAACTGTTTTTT
TRBV9	TRBD2	.	TRBJ2-2	CASSFQPGLPIGELFF	TGTGCCAGCAGCTTCCAACCGGGACTACCTATCGGGGAGCTGTTTTTT
TRBV5-1	TRBD1	.	TRBJ1-4	CASSWGTGGDEKLFF	TGCGCCAGCAGCTGGGGGACAGGGGGGGATGAAAAACTGTTTTTT
TRBV28	.	.	TRBJ2-5	CASSFPGPMRTQYF	TGTGCCAGCAGCTTCCCCGGTCCGATGAGGACCCAGTACTTC
TRBV6-1	.	.	TRBJ1-1	CASSESSTGNTEAFF	TGTGCCAGCAGTGAATCGTCGACGGGGAACACTGAAGCTTTCTTT
TRBV7-2	TRBD1	.	TRBJ1-1	CASSSQGGTEAFF	TGTGCCAGCAGCTCGCAGGGGGGCACTGAAGCTTTCTTT
TRBV5-1	TRBD1	.	TRBJ2-1	CASTLHRDRPNEQFF	TGCGCCAGCACCCTCCACCGGGACAGACCCAATGAGCAGTTCTTC
TRBV11-3	TRBD2	.	TRBJ2-1	CASSPGGGLEQFF	TGTGCCAGCAGCCCGGGGGGGGGCCTTGAGCAGTTCTTC
TRBV6-5	.	once	TRBJ1-3	CASRGGLLSGNTIYF	TGTGCCAGCAGGGGGGGACTGCTCTCTGGAAACACCATATATTTT
TRBV6-5	.	.	TRBJ2-5	CASSLSIQETQYF	TGTGCCAGCAGCCTATCGATTCAAGAGACCCAGTACTTC
TRBV27	TRBD2	once	TRBJ2-3	CASRLAAGDTQYF	TGTGCCAGCAGACTAGCGGCGGGAGATACGCAGTATTTT
TRBV18	.	.	TRBJ2-7	CASSPGGPWEQYF	TGTGCCAGCTCACCCGGGGGGCCTTGGGAGCAGTACTTC
TRBV10-3	.	.	TRBJ1-6	CAIRAGDSPLHF	TGTGCCATCAGAGCAGGGGACTCACCCCTCCACTTT